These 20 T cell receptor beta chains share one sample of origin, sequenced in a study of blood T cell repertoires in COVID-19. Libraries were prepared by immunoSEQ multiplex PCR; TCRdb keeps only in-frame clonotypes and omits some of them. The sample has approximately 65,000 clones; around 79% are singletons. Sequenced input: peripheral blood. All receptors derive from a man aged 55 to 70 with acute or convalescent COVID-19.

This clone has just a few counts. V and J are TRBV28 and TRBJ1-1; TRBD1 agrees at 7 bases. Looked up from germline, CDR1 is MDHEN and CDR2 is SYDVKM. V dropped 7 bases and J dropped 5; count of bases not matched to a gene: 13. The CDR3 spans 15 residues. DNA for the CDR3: TGTGCCAGCACCCGCGGACAGGAACGAGATACTGAAGCTTTCTTT. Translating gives CASTRGQERDTEAFF.

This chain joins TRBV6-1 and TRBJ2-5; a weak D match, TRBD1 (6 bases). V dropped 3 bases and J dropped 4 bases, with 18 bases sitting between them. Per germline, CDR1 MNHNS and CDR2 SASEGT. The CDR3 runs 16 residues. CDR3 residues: CASSDSGQGIGETQYF. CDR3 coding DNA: TGTGCCAGCAGTGATTCGGGGCAGGGGATAGGAGAGACCCAGTACTTC.

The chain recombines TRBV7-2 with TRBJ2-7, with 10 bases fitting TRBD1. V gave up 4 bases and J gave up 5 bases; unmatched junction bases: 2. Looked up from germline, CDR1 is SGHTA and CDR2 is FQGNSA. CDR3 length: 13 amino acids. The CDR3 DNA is TGTGCCAGCAGCTGGGACAGGGGAGACGAGCAGTACTTC. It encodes CASSWDRGDEQYF.

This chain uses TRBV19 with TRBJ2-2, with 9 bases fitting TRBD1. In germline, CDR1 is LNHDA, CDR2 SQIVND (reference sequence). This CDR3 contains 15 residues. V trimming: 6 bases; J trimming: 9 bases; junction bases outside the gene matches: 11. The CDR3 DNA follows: TGTGCCAGTAGAAATTCCGGGACAGGGACTAGGGAGCTGTTTTTT. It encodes CASRNSGTGTRELFF.

CDR3 bases: TGCGCCAGCAGTGATAACAGGGTCGGTGAAAAACTGTTTTTT. Translated: CASSDNRVGEKLFF. The chain is built from TRBV10-1 and TRBJ1-4; TRBD1 might be the D (6 bases). Germline values: CDR1 WNHNN, CDR2 SYGVQD (reference sequence). The V gene lost 3 bases and the J gene lost 7 bases, with 12 bases spanning the gap. This CDR3 spans 14 amino acids.

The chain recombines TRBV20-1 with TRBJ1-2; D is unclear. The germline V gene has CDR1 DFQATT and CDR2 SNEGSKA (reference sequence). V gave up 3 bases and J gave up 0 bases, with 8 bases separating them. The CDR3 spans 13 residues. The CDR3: CSASGRANYGYTF. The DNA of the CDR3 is TGCAGTGCTAGTGGTCGAGCTAACTATGGCTACACCTTC.

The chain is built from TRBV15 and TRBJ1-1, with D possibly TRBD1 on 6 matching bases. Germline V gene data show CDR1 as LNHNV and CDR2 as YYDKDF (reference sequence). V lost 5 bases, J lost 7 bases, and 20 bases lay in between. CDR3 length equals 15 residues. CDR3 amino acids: CATSASVGQGNEAFF. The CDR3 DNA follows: TGTGCCACCAGCGCATCAGTCGGGCAGGGGAATGAAGCTTTCTTT.

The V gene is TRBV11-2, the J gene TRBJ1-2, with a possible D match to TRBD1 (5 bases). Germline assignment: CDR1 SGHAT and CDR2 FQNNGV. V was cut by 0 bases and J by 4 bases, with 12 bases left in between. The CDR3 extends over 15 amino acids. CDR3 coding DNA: TGTGCCAGCAGCTTAGACCCAGGGATGAGCTATGGCTACACCTTC. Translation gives CASSLDPGMSYGYTF.

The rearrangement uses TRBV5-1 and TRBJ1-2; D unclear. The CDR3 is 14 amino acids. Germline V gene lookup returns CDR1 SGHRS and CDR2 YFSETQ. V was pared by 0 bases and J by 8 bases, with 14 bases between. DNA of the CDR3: TGCGCCAGCAGCTTGGGAGACCGCGGAGAAGGCTACACCTTC. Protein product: CASSLGDRGEGYTF. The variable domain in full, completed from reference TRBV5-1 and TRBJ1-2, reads KAGVTQTPRYLIKTRGQQVTLSCSPISGHRSVSWYQQTPGQGLQFLFEYFSETQRNKGNFPGRFSGRQFSNSRSEMNVSTLELGDSALYLCASSLGDRGEGYTFGSGTRLTVV.

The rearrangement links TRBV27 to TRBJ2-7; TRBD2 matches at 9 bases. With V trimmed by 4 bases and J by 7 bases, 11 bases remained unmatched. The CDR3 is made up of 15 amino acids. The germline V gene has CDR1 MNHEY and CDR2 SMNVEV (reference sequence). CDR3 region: CASSSPWRGGEEQYF. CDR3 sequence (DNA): TGTGCCAGCAGTTCCCCCTGGCGGGGGGGTGAAGAGCAGTACTTC.

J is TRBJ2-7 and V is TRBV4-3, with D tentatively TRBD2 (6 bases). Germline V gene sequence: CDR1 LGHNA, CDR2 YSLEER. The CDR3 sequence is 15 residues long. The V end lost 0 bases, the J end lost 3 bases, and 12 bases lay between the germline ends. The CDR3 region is CASSQDVGGNYEQYF. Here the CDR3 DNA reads TGCGCCAGCAGCCAAGATGTCGGCGGGAACTACGAGCAGTACTTC.

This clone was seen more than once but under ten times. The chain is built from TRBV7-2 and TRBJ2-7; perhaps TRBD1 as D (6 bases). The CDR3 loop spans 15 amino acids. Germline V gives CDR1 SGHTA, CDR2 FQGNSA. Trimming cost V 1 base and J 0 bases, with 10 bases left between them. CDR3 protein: CASSLGQANSYEQYF. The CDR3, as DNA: TGTGCCAGCAGCTTAGGACAGGCTAACTCCTACGAGCAGTACTTC.

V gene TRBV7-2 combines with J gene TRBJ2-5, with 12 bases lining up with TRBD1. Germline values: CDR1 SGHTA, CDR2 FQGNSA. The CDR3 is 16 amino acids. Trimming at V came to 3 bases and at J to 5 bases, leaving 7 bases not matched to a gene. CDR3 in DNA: TGTGCCAGCAGCTTGGGGGGACAGGGGGCGTTTGAGACCCAGTACTTC. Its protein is CASSLGGQGAFETQYF.

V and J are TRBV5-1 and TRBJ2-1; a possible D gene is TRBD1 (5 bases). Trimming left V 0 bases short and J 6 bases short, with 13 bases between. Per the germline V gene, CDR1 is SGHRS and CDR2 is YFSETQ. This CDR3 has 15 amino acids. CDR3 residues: CASSLGRVGLNEQFF. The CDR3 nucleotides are TGCGCCAGCAGCTTGGGCAGGGTAGGTCTCAATGAGCAGTTCTTC.

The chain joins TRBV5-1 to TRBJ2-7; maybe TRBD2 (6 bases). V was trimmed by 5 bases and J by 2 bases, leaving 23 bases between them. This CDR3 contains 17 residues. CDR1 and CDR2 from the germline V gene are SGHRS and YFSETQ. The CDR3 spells CASRRASATTTAYEQYF. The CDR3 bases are TGCGCCAGCAGGCGGGCTAGCGCAACAACGACTGCCTACGAGCAGTACTTC.

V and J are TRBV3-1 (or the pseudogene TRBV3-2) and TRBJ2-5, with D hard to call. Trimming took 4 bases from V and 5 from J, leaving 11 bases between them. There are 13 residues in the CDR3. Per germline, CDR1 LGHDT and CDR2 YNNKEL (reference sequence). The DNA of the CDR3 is TGTGCCAGCAGCCGATGGATGGAGGAGACCCAGTACTTC. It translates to CASSRWMEETQYF.

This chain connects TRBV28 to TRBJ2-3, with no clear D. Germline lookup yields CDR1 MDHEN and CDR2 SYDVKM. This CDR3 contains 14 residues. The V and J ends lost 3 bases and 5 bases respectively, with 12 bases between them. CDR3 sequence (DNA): TGTGCCAGCAGTTTTAGTCACAGTGGAGATACGCAGTATTTT. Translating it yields CASSFSHSGDTQYF.

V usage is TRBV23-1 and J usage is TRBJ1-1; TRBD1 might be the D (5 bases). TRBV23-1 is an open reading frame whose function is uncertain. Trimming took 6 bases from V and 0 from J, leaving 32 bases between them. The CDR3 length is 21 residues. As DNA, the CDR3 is TGCGCCAGCAGCCCAATTTCCCCGTCAGGCGGAGGAGGGGTAATGAACACTGAAGCTTTCTTT. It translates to CASSPISPSGGGGVMNTEAFF.

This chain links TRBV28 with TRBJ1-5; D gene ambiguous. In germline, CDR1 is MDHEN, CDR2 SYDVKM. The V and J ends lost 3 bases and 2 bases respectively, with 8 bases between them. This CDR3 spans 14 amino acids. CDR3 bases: TGTGCCAGCAGTTTCCTAGTAGGCAATCAGCCCCAGCATTTT. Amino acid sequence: CASSFLVGNQPQHF.

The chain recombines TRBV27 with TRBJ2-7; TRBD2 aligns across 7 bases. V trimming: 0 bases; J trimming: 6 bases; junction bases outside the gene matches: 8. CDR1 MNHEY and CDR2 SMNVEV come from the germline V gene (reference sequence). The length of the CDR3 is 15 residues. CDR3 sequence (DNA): TGTGCCAGCAGTTTATCCTCGGCGGGAGTAGGCGAGCAGTACTTC. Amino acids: CASSLSSAGVGEQYF.